These 3 T cell receptor beta chains originate from one sample sequenced in a study of T-cell reconstitution after alpha-beta-depleted transplantation in children. For TCRbeta, the library was prepared with unique molecular identifiers. Each CDR3 protein is one row after TCRdb ran MiXCR on the PCR reads. The table lists about 980,000 distinct CDR3 sequences, about 31% of them singletons. The sequenced sample was PBMCs, mostly from graft donor cells, obtained 360 days after TCRalphabeta/CD19-depleted stem cell transplant. All receptors come from a boy under two years old who had a stem cell transplant for SCID, so the T cells may come from the graft donor.

This clonotype was counted at least ten times. The chain links TRBV7-8 to TRBJ2-3; D is possibly TRBD1 or TRBD2 (5 bases each). V was pared by 5 bases and J by 2 bases, with 14 bases between. Germline CDR1 is SGHVS and CDR2 is FQNEAQ. CDR3 length: 15 amino acids. The CDR3 reads CASSPQGAATDTQYF. The CDR3 DNA reads as TGTGCCAGCAGCCCCCAGGGAGCGGCCACAGATACGCAGTATTTT.

The chain links TRBV28 to TRBJ2-5; tentatively, D is TRBD1 or TRBD2 (5 bases each). Trimming removed 6 bases at V and 5 bases at J, with 16 bases between. Germline V gives CDR1 MDHEN, CDR2 SYDVKM. This CDR3 has 14 amino acids. CDR3 loop: CASRKRDPKETQYF. CDR3 bases: TGTGCCAGCAGAAAACGGGACCCCAAGGAGACCCAGTACTTC. The variable domain in full, completed from reference TRBV28 and TRBJ2-5, reads DVKVTQSSRYLVKRTGEKVFLECVQDMDHENMFWYRQDPGLGLRLIYFSYDVKMKEKGDIPEGYSVSREKKERFSLILESASTNQTSMYLCASRKRDPKETQYFGPGTRLLVL.

The chain is built from TRBV12-3 or TRBV12-4 and TRBJ1-2, with D uncertain. Trimming shortened V by 5 bases and J by 8 bases, and 18 bases separated the two germline ends. The CDR3 totals 14 residues. The CDR3 loop reads CASSIHASPRGYTF. The CDR3 nucleotides are TGTGCCAGCAGTATACATGCCTCGCCCCGGGGCTACACCTTC.